The 20 T cell receptor beta chains below were found in one sample sequenced in a study of blood T cell repertoires in COVID-19. This table comes from immunoSEQ multiplex PCR, and its TCRdb copy is limited to in-frame clones, with some not included. The table has 250,000 to 350,000 clones, about 90% seen once. The sample consisted of peripheral blood. The origin of the receptors is a woman in her forties or fifties who had recovered from COVID-19.

The chain joins TRBV5-1 to TRBJ2-1; 9 nucleotides match TRBD2. Germline CDR1 SGHRS, CDR2 YFSETQ. The V and J ends lost 2 bases and 3 bases, in that order; junction bases with no gene match: 6. The CDR3 contains 16 residues. The CDR3: CASSFQTSGLYNEQFF. CDR3 sequence (DNA): TGCGCCAGCAGCTTCCAGACTAGCGGCCTCTACAATGAGCAGTTCTTC.

The rearrangement links TRBV19 to TRBJ1-2; maybe TRBD1 (5 bases). This CDR3 comprises 12 residues. V shed 3 bases and J shed 9 bases, with 11 bases lying between them. The V gene's germline CDR1 is LNHDA and CDR2 SQIVND (reference sequence). The CDR3 reads CASSIDSGSYTF. DNA for the CDR3: TGTGCCAGTAGTATCGACAGCGGGAGCTACACCTTC.

This sequence joins TRBV28 and TRBJ1-1; TRBD1 matches at 7 bases. The V gene's germline CDR1 is MDHEN and CDR2 SYDVKM. V lost 2 bases and J lost 4; bases outside the gene matches: 4. The CDR3 extends over 14 amino acids. CDR3 loop: CASSLDRVITEAFF. DNA for the CDR3: TGTGCCAGCAGTTTAGACAGGGTTATCACTGAAGCTTTCTTT.

V usage is TRBV19 and J usage is TRBJ1-2; D unresolved. Trimming pared 8 bases from V and 6 bases from J, leaving 13 bases between. This CDR3 contains 12 residues. The germline V gene encodes CDR1 LNHDA and CDR2 SQIVND (reference sequence). The CDR3 DNA follows: TGTGCCAGTGTTACTGGAGGGAATGGCTACACCTTC. Translated: CASVTGGNGYTF. The full variable domain, rest sourced from reference TRBV19 and TRBJ1-2, is DGGITQSPKYLFRKEGQNVTLSCEQNLNHDAMYWYRQDPGQGLRLIYYSQIVNDFQKGDIAEGYSVSREKKESFPLTVTSAQKNPTAFYLCASVTGGNGYTFGSGTRLTVV.

The chain links TRBV7-2 to TRBJ1-1, with 9 bases lining up with TRBD1. J was trimmed by 6 bases and V by 5 bases; bases with no gene match: 4. The CDR3 contains 13 residues. In germline, CDR1 is SGHTA, CDR2 FQGNSA. Here the CDR3 DNA reads TGTGCCAGCAGCCCATGGACAGGGGCTGAAGCTTTCTTT. Translated: CASSPWTGAEAFF.

For the CDR3, the DNA is TGTGCCAGTAGTATCGCGTCGGGCCAGGGAGAGACCCAGTACTTC. Encoded protein: CASSIASGQGETQYF. The chain couples TRBV19 to TRBJ2-5, with D possibly TRBD1 on 5 matching bases. Germline V gene lookup returns CDR1 LNHDA and CDR2 SQIVND (reference sequence). Trimming left V 3 bases short and J 4 bases short, with 15 bases between. This CDR3 has 15 amino acids.

The gene calls are TRBV11-2 and TRBJ2-2; no definite D call. The CDR3 sequence is 15 residues long. V was clipped by 8 bases and J by 4 bases, with 17 bases between them. Germline lookup yields CDR1 SGHAT and CDR2 FQNNGV. CDR3 region: CASAYGLRGTGELFF. The CDR3 region has the DNA TGTGCCAGCGCATACGGTCTTCGCGGCACCGGGGAGCTGTTTTTT.

This clone was recorded only once. The chain couples TRBV7-6 to TRBJ2-5, with TRBD1 matching 12 bases. CDR1 is SGHVS and CDR2 is FNYEAQ in the germline V gene. V dropped 5 bases and J dropped 0; count of bases not matched to a gene: 4. There are 16 residues in the CDR3. For the CDR3, the DNA is TGTGCCAGCAGCCTCGGGACAGGGGGCAACCAAGAGACCCAGTACTTC. Encoded protein: CASSLGTGGNQETQYF.

The chain employs TRBV5-1 and TRBJ2-1; D may be TRBD2 (5 bases). The CDR3 has 15 residues. The germline V gene encodes CDR1 SGHRS and CDR2 YFSETQ. Trimming removed 2 bases from V and 2 bases from J, with 11 bases in between. CDR3 sequence (DNA): TGCGCCAGCAGCTTAGGTACCGGGGCCTACAATGAGCAGTTCTTC. This codes for CASSLGTGAYNEQFF.

This clone was seen just once. The chain carries TRBV5-4 and TRBJ2-1; possibly TRBD1 for D (6 bases). CDR1 and CDR2 (germline): SGHNT, YYREEE (reference sequence). Trimming removed 0 bases at V and 9 bases at J, with 13 bases between. The CDR3 spans 14 residues. CDR3 loop: CASSLGQVLGEQFF. The CDR3 coding sequence is TGTGCCAGCAGCTTGGGACAGGTACTAGGTGAGCAGTTCTTC.

The CDR3 reads CASSEAQGSTGELFF. The CDR3 coding sequence is TGTGCCAGCAGTGAAGCTCAGGGCTCCACCGGGGAGCTGTTTTTT. The V and J genes are TRBV2 and TRBJ2-2, with D possibly matching TRBD1 (5 bases). V lost 0 bases and J lost 4, with 9 bases in between. The CDR3 covers 15 residues. CDR1 is SNHLY, CDR2 FYNNEI, per germline.

This chain uses TRBV12-3 or TRBV12-4 with TRBJ2-1; maybe TRBD2 (5 bases). This CDR3 has 12 residues. V dropped 2 bases and J dropped 10 bases, with 9 bases sitting between them. CDR3 nucleotide sequence: TGTGCCAGCAGTTTATCGGGCGGGGAGCAGTTCTTC. Protein product: CASSLSGGEQFF.

The rearrangement uses TRBV5-5 and TRBJ1-1; 8 positions agree with TRBD1. With 1 base clipped from V and 6 bases from J, the junction kept 5 bases outside the gene matches. The CDR3 is 14 residues long. CDR1 and CDR2 (germline): SGHKS, YYEKEE (reference sequence). The CDR3 coding sequence is TGTGCCAGCAGCTTGACGGCAGGGGGCGCTGAAGCTTTCTTT. Its protein is CASSLTAGGAEAFF.

The chain carries TRBV27 and TRBJ1-1, with no clear D. The germline V gene has CDR1 MNHEY and CDR2 SMNVEV (reference sequence). The CDR3 totals 13 residues. Trimming took off 6 bases at V and 0 bases at J, with 8 bases between the two ends. The CDR3 sequence is CASSPQLNTEAFF. Here the CDR3 DNA reads TGTGCCAGCAGCCCCCAGTTGAACACTGAAGCTTTCTTT.

The gene calls are TRBV27 and TRBJ1-1; D is unresolved. The V gene lost 7 bases and the J gene lost 1 base, with 16 bases spanning the gap. Germline lookup yields CDR1 MNHEY and CDR2 SMNVEV (reference sequence). This CDR3 has 15 residues. The CDR3 is CASIQSIRWNTEAFF. The CDR3 DNA sequence: TGTGCCAGCATTCAAAGTATTAGATGGAACACTGAAGCTTTCTTT.

The chain joins TRBV4-2 to TRBJ2-1; 11 bases align to TRBD2. The V gene end was trimmed by 2 bases and the J gene end by 7 bases; junction bases not matched to a gene: 4. Germline CDR1 LGHNA, CDR2 YNFKEQ. The CDR3 is 15 amino acids. The DNA of the CDR3 is TGTGCCAGCAGCCAAACTAGCGGGAGTGGTAATGAGCAGTTCTTC. The encoded protein is CASSQTSGSGNEQFF.

J is TRBJ1-2 and V is TRBV28; D gene unclear. Germline CDR1 MDHEN, CDR2 SYDVKM. This CDR3 has 15 amino acids. Trimming took 2 bases from V and 4 from J, leaving 14 bases between them. CDR3 in DNA: TGTGCCAGCAGTTTACTAACCGGGGTCGGCTATGGCTACACCTTC. Amino acids: CASSLLTGVGYGYTF.

This clone was recorded only once. This chain uses TRBV4-1 with TRBJ2-3; 8 bases match TRBD2. V dropped 0 bases and J dropped 8; count of bases not matched to a gene: 7. This CDR3 contains 15 residues. The germline V gene encodes CDR1 MGHRA and CDR2 YSYEKL. CDR3 residues: CASSQEKGTRSTQYF. CDR3 nucleotide sequence: TGCGCCAGCAGCCAAGAAAAGGGGACTAGAAGTACGCAGTATTTT.

The chain has TRBV15 and TRBJ1-2; D perhaps matches TRBD1 (6 bases). The V and J ends lost 0 bases and 4 bases respectively, with 12 bases between them. CDR1 is LNHNV and CDR2 is YYDKDF in the germline V gene (reference sequence). This CDR3 region has 15 residues. CDR3 amino acids: CATSRDRAGAYGYTF. The CDR3 nucleotides are TGTGCCACCAGCAGAGATCGGGCAGGGGCCTATGGCTACACCTTC.

The chain recombines TRBV5-4 with TRBJ2-1; a weak D match, TRBD2 (7 bases). Germline CDR1 is SGHNT and CDR2 is YYREEE (reference sequence). CDR3 size: 17 residues. Trimming shortened V by 0 bases and J by 8 bases, and 21 bases separated the two germline ends. The CDR3 bases are TGTGCCAGCAGCTTGGGCGGGGGCGCCAGGTTTATCGATGAGCAGTTCTTC. Its translation: CASSLGGGARFIDEQFF.